The 29 T cell receptor beta chains given below trace back to one sample, sequenced in a study of neurological immune-mediated disorders. TCRdb reprocessed the 5' RACE reads with MiXCR, giving one entry per CDR3 protein. The repertoire holds about 58,000 distinct CDR3 sequences, with more than 3% as singletons. The specimen sequenced was PBMCs. The receptors shown here come from a woman in her fifties or sixties with multiple sclerosis.

Only a few counts were recorded for this clonotype. V gene TRBV5-1 combines with J gene TRBJ2-3; weak D call: TRBD2 (6 bases). Germline CDR1 reads SGHRS; CDR2 reads YFSETQ. V was cut by 7 bases and J by 2 bases, with 14 bases left in between. This CDR3 is 14 amino acids long. CDR3 residues: CASGRDSYTDTQYF. DNA for the CDR3: TGCGCCAGCGGCCGGGACTCTTACACAGATACGCAGTATTTT.

In its sample, this clonotype was seen many times. The CDR3 DNA sequence: TGTGCCAGCAGTTTAGGCTTAGGGACTGCAGGAGGCGAGCAGTACTTC. Protein product: CASSLGLGTAGGEQYF. The chain carries TRBV28 and TRBJ2-7; perhaps TRBD2 as D (6 bases). Per the germline V gene, CDR1 is MDHEN and CDR2 is SYDVKM. CDR3 size: 16 residues. The V end lost 2 bases, the J end lost 6 bases, and 20 bases lay between the germline ends. Complete variable domain (other parts from reference TRBV28 and TRBJ2-7): DVKVTQSSRYLVKRTGEKVFLECVQDMDHENMFWYRQDPGLGLRLIYFSYDVKMKEKGDIPEGYSVSREKKERFSLILESASTNQTSMYLCASSLGLGTAGGEQYFGPGTRLTVT.

This clonotype was recorded many times. The chain has TRBV29-1 and TRBJ2-1; no definite D call. The V gene lost 6 bases and the J gene lost 6 bases, with 15 bases spanning the gap. Germline CDR1 is SQVTM and CDR2 is ANQGSEA. This CDR3 contains 13 residues. The CDR3 sequence: CSVTPSPSNEQFF. The DNA of the CDR3 is TGCAGCGTGACGCCTAGTCCAAGCAATGAGCAGTTCTTC.

This clonotype was recorded many times. The V and J genes are TRBV10-1 and TRBJ2-5; perhaps D is TRBD1 or TRBD2 (7 bases each). The CDR3 is 16 residues long. The V gene lost 7 bases and the J gene lost 2 bases, with 20 bases spanning the gap. CDR1 WNHNN and CDR2 SYGVQD come from the germline V gene (reference sequence). The CDR3 protein is CASTKGAGEGQETQYF. The CDR3 DNA is TGCGCCAGCACCAAGGGGGCGGGAGAGGGGCAAGAGACCCAGTACTTC.

In this sample, this clonotype turned up many times. The chain is built from TRBV12-3 or TRBV12-4 and TRBJ1-6; D unresolved. CDR3 length: 13 residues. Trimming left V 2 bases short and J 9 bases short, with 8 bases between. For the CDR3, the DNA is TGTGCCAGCAGTTTACTAGGTGGTTCACCCCTCCACTTT. Protein: CASSLLGGSPLHF.

This clonotype was counted ten times or more. The chain uses TRBV27 and TRBJ1-2, with 8 nucleotides matching TRBD1. The V segment lost 5 bases and the J segment 4 bases; nucleotides outside the gene matches: 15. The CDR3 spans 17 residues. Per the germline V gene, CDR1 is MNHEY and CDR2 is SMNVEV (reference sequence). The CDR3 reads CASSERTGLSPFYGYTF. CDR3 coding DNA: TGTGCCAGCAGTGAACGGACAGGGCTTTCCCCTTTCTATGGCTACACCTTC.

This clonotype came up a few times. The chain is built from TRBV24-1 and TRBJ2-3; TRBD2 aligns across 7 bases. J lost 5 bases, V lost 4 bases, and 14 bases had no gene match. The CDR3 spans 17 residues. The germline CDR1 and CDR2 sequences are KGHDR and SFDVKD. This chain's CDR3 is CATSDAEAGEALDTQYF. The CDR3, as DNA: TGTGCCACCAGTGACGCCGAGGCGGGGGAGGCCCTAGATACGCAGTATTTT.

This clonotype was observed many times. The V call is TRBV9, the J call TRBJ1-6, with 7 nucleotides matching TRBD1. V shed 3 bases, J shed 8 bases, and the junction held 11 bases outside the gene matches. From germline, CDR1 is SGDLS and CDR2 YYNGEE. This CDR3 is 16 amino acids long. In DNA, the CDR3 is TGTGCCAGCAGCGGCGCCGGCAGGGGGGGTTATTCACCCCTCCACTTT. This gives the protein CASSGAGRGGYSPLHF.

This clonotype was seen many times. This CDR3 is CASSQDLVAGGFYEQYF. CDR3 sequence (DNA): TGCGCCAGCAGCCAAGATCTCGTAGCGGGGGGGTTTTACGAGCAGTACTTC. The chain links TRBV4-3 to TRBJ2-7; 11 bases align to TRBD2. The CDR3 totals 17 residues. Germline V CDR1 and CDR2: LGHNA, YSLEER. V gave up 0 bases and J gave up 4 bases; unmatched junction bases: 8.

At least ten counts were recorded for this clonotype. The V call is TRBV7-8, the J call TRBJ2-7, with TRBD2 as a possible D gene (5 bases). Between the trimmed V and J ends, which lost 5 bases and 2 bases, there was a span of 13 bases. CDR1 SGHVS and CDR2 FQNEAQ come from the germline V gene. This CDR3 has 14 amino acids. CDR3: CASSPTRTPYEQYF. The CDR3 DNA reads TGTGCCAGCAGCCCAACTAGAACGCCCTACGAGCAGTACTTC.

This clonotype occurred many times. The rearrangement links TRBV10-3 to TRBJ1-3; D is perhaps TRBD1 (5 bases). This CDR3 is 16 amino acids long. Looked up from germline, CDR1 is ENHRY and CDR2 is SYGVKD. Trimming cost V 3 bases and J 4 bases, with 16 bases left between them. This CDR3 is CAISDSPIGTGNTIYF. The CDR3 coding sequence is TGTGCCATCAGTGATTCCCCCATCGGGACGGGAAACACCATATATTTT.

This clonotype was found many times. This rearrangement joins TRBV29-1 to TRBJ1-5; no reliable D call. Germline V gives CDR1 SQVTM, CDR2 ANQGSEA. The CDR3 runs 14 residues. Trimming pared 4 bases from V and 5 bases from J, leaving 15 bases between. CDR3 bases: TGCAGCGTTGTTGATTTCGGGTCGGATCAGCCCCAGCATTTT. It translates to CSVVDFGSDQPQHF.

This clonotype has ten or more counts. V and J are TRBV3-1 and TRBJ1-3, with unresolved D. The V end was cut by 0 bases, the J end by 1 base, with 13 bases between. CDR3 length equals 17 residues. The V gene's germline CDR1 is LGHDT and CDR2 YNNKEL (reference sequence). CDR3 amino acids: CASSQEALGRSGNTIYF. The DNA of the CDR3 is TGTGCCAGCAGCCAAGAGGCCCTTGGGAGGTCTGGAAACACCATATATTTT.

In this sample, this clonotype turned up many times. The V call is TRBV7-8, the J call TRBJ2-5, with 7 bases identical to TRBD2. Germline assignment: CDR1 SGHVS and CDR2 FQNEAQ. J gave up 5 bases and V 5 bases, and 8 bases lay outside the gene matches. The CDR3 totals 14 residues. The CDR3 is CASSPMTSLETQYF. The CDR3 DNA reads as TGTGCCAGCAGCCCGATGACTAGCCTGGAGACCCAGTACTTC.

In this sample, this clonotype turned up many times. This chain links TRBV20-1 with TRBJ2-7; 10 positions match TRBD2. Germline CDR1 is DFQATT and CDR2 is SNEGSKA (reference sequence). V trimming: 3 bases; J trimming: 2 bases; junction bases outside the gene matches: 13. CDR3 size: 17 residues. The CDR3 here is CSASTFSASGSPYEQYF. The DNA for the CDR3 is TGCAGTGCTAGTACTTTCTCTGCTAGCGGGAGCCCCTACGAGCAGTACTTC.

The table lists this clonotype with many counts. V usage is TRBV20-1 and J usage is TRBJ2-1; D gene ambiguous. Trimming shortened V by 3 bases and J by 6 bases, and 12 bases separated the two germline ends. The CDR3 is 13 residues long. The V gene's germline CDR1 is DFQATT and CDR2 SNEGSKA (reference sequence). CDR3: CSARLGQSNEQFF. CDR3 coding DNA: TGCAGTGCTAGGTTGGGCCAGAGCAATGAGCAGTTCTTC.

This clonotype was observed at least ten times. The rearrangement uses TRBV7-3 and TRBJ2-3; no clear D gene. The V end was cut by 1 base, the J end by 5 bases, with 4 bases between. Germline assignment: CDR1 SGHTA and CDR2 FQGTGA. The CDR3 sequence is 12 residues long. The CDR3 DNA follows: TGTGCCAGCAGCTTAATGGGAGATACGCAGTATTTT. Translating gives CASSLMGDTQYF.

There are a few counts of this clonotype. A much larger clone lies one base from this, so it may be a read error. The chain links TRBV28 to TRBJ2-7, with 8 bases fitting TRBD1. CDR3 size: 12 residues. Germline loops: CDR1 MDHEN, CDR2 SYDVKM. The CDR3 protein is CDSRDRGYEQYF. CDR3 nucleotides: TGTGACAGCAGAGACAGGGGCTACGAGCAGTACTTC.

This clonotype was observed many times. This chain uses TRBV5-5 with TRBJ2-1, with D possibly being TRBD1 (5 bases). The V end lost 4 bases, the J end lost 7 bases, and 12 bases lay between the germline ends. Germline V lookup: CDR1 SGHKS, CDR2 YYEKEE (reference sequence). The CDR3 is 13 residues long. The chain's CDR3 is CASSPLPGNEQFF. The CDR3 DNA sequence: TGTGCCAGCAGCCCATTACCAGGGAATGAGCAGTTCTTC. Variable domain in full (rest from reference TRBV5-5 and TRBJ2-1): DAGVTQSPTHLIKTRGQQVTLRCSPISGHKSVSWYQQVLGQGPQFIFQYYEKEERGRGNFPDRFSARQFPNYSSELNVNALLLGDSALYLCASSPLPGNEQFFGPGTRLTVL.

This clonotype came up many times. The CDR3 is CASSQGLALETQYF. DNA of the CDR3: TGCGCCAGCAGCCAAGGGTTAGCGCTGGAGACCCAGTACTTC. V usage is TRBV4-1 and J usage is TRBJ2-5; D possibly corresponds to TRBD2 (5 bases). Germline V gene data show CDR1 as MGHRA and CDR2 as YSYEKL. The CDR3 sequence is 14 residues long. Trimming cost V 1 base and J 5 bases, with 11 bases left between them.

This clonotype was recorded many times. The J gene is TRBJ2-1, the V gene TRBV2; 8 bases align to TRBD2. With 3 bases clipped from V and 7 bases from J, the junction kept 5 bases outside the gene matches. Looked up from germline, CDR1 is SNHLY and CDR2 is FYNNEI. The CDR3 totals 14 residues. CDR3 sequence reads: CASSEGTRSNEQFF. The DNA of the CDR3 is TGTGCCAGCAGTGAGGGGACTAGATCTAATGAGCAGTTCTTC.

This clonotype has a count of ten or more. This chain joins TRBV20-1 and TRBJ2-1; no reliable D call. Germline V CDR1 and CDR2: DFQATT, SNEGSKA (reference sequence). The CDR3 is made up of 16 amino acids. V was shortened by 1 base and J by 0 bases, with 13 bases between the two germline ends. The CDR3 region has the DNA TGCAGTGCTAGAGTTTCGCGAAGTAGCTCCTACAATGAGCAGTTCTTC. Its protein product is CSARVSRSSSYNEQFF.

This clonotype has a count of ten or more. The V call is TRBV10-3, the J call TRBJ2-1, with 8 bases matching TRBD2. The CDR3 has 13 amino acids. V dropped 10 bases and J dropped 5; count of bases not matched to a gene: 7. CDR1 is ENHRY, CDR2 SYGVKD, per germline. The CDR3 DNA reads TGTGCCACGGAAGCGGGGGCCGACAATGAGCAGTTCTTC. Residues: CATEAGADNEQFF.

This clonotype was recorded at least ten times. The chain is built from TRBV27 and TRBJ1-2; no firm D call. Trimming shortened V by 6 bases and J by 8 bases, and 19 bases separated the two germline ends. The CDR3 has 14 residues. Per germline, CDR1 MNHEY and CDR2 SMNVEV (reference sequence). The CDR3 nucleotides are TGTGCCAGCAGCCCGGGAACAACGGGAGGGGGCTACACCTTC. Translating it yields CASSPGTTGGGYTF.

This clonotype has more than one count but fewer than ten. The J gene is TRBJ2-7, the V gene TRBV20-1, with TRBD2 as a possible D gene (7 bases). CDR1 and CDR2 from the germline V gene are DFQATT and SNEGSKA (reference sequence). V was clipped by 5 bases and J by 3 bases, with 14 bases between them. This CDR3 is built from 13 residues. The CDR3 DNA sequence: TGCAGTGCTCATCGGGGGGCCGGCTACGAGCAGTACTTC. It codes for CSAHRGAGYEQYF.

This clonotype was counted at least ten times. The chain is built from TRBV15 and TRBJ1-2; D perhaps matches TRBD1 (6 bases). Trimming pared 6 bases from V and 6 bases from J, leaving 14 bases between. Per the germline V gene, CDR1 is LNHNV and CDR2 is YYDKDF (reference sequence). This CDR3 has 13 residues. CDR3 amino acids: CATRNGQSHGYTF. The CDR3 nucleotides read TGTGCCACCAGAAATGGACAGTCCCATGGCTACACCTTC. Variable domain in full (rest from reference TRBV15 and TRBJ1-2): DAMVIQNPRYQVTQFGKPVTLSCSQTLNHNVMYWYQQKSSQAPKLLFHYYDKDFNNEADTPDNFQSRRPNTSFCFLDIRSPGLGDTAMYLCATRNGQSHGYTFGSGTRLTVV.

This clonotype was recorded many times. This chain links TRBV12-3 or TRBV12-4 with TRBJ1-6, with D possibly TRBD1 on 6 matching bases. V was cut by 6 bases and J by 7 bases, with 13 bases left in between. This CDR3 comprises 14 residues. CDR3 DNA sequence: TGTGCCAGCAGGGACAGCGTTCGGAATTCACCCCTCCACTTT. It specifies CASRDSVRNSPLHF.

There are many counts of this clonotype. The chain couples TRBV5-1 to TRBJ1-6; 7 bases line up with TRBD1. The CDR3 runs 16 residues. J lost 1 base, V lost 2 bases, and 3 bases had no gene match. The germline gives CDR1 SGHRS, CDR2 YFSETQ. CDR3 amino acids: CASSFGTASYNSPLHF. CDR3 DNA: TGCGCCAGCAGCTTCGGGACAGCTTCCTATAATTCACCCCTCCACTTT.

This clonotype was observed at least ten times. The V gene is TRBV4-1, the J gene TRBJ2-3, with 10 bases aligning to TRBD1. The CDR3 loop spans 15 amino acids. V lost 3 bases to trimming and J lost 4 bases; unmatched junction nucleotides: 4. Germline CDR1 reads MGHRA; CDR2 reads YSYEKL. CDR3: CASSQGQGRSDTQYF. The CDR3 nucleotides are TGCGCCAGCAGCCAGGGACAGGGGAGGTCAGATACGCAGTATTTT.